These 11 T cell receptor beta chains share one sample of origin, sequenced in a study of T cell clones after liver transplantation. The table came from immunoSEQ multiplex PCR; TCRdb's copy has only in-frame clones and leaves some out. The sample lists nearly 45,000 clones; roughly 86% were seen once. The sample in question was CD4+ T cells from blood, obtained 24 months after liver transplant. These receptors were obtained from a human patient who received a liver transplant. Some T cells may trace back to the graft donor.

The table lists this clone with a count of one. The rearrangement joins TRBV27 to TRBJ1-2; no reliable D call. Germline CDR1 and CDR2: MNHEY and SMNVEV (reference sequence). V was trimmed by 6 bases and J by 5 bases, leaving 13 bases between them. The CDR3 is 13 residues long. This CDR3 is CASSPLGIYGYTF. CDR3 nucleotides: TGTGCCAGCAGCCCACTGGGGATTTATGGCTACACCTTC.

The J gene is TRBJ1-5, the V gene TRBV19; D remains ambiguous. Germline-derived CDR1 and CDR2 are LNHDA and SQIVND (reference sequence). The V and J ends lost 0 bases and 9 bases respectively, with 12 bases between them. CDR3 length equals 14 residues. The CDR3 region is CASSIEGNRRPQHF. The CDR3 bases are TGTGCCAGTAGTATAGAGGGGAATAGAAGGCCCCAGCATTTT.

This chain uses TRBV9 with TRBJ1-4, with D uncertain. V was trimmed by 0 bases and J by 4 bases, leaving 10 bases between them. The CDR3 is made up of 15 amino acids. Germline CDR1 is SGDLS and CDR2 is YYNGEE. The CDR3, as DNA: TGTGCCAGCAGCGTAGGCAACACCATTAATGAAAAACTGTTTTTT. This gives the protein CASSVGNTINEKLFF.

The rearrangement joins TRBV14 to TRBJ2-7; 10 positions agree with TRBD2. The CDR3 is made up of 15 amino acids. Trimming at V came to 4 bases and at J to 3 bases, leaving 6 bases not matched to a gene. In germline, CDR1 is SGHDN, CDR2 FVKESK. The CDR3 nucleotides are TGTGCCAGCAGCCCCACTAGCGGGGTTTACTACGAGCAGTACTTC. Its protein is CASSPTSGVYYEQYF. Supplemented by reference TRBV14 and TRBJ2-7, the full variable domain reads EAGVTQFPSHSVIEKGQTVTLRCDPISGHDNLYWYRRVMGKEIKFLLHFVKESKQDESGMPNNRFLAERTGGTYSTLKVQPAELEDSGVYFCASSPTSGVYYEQYFGPGTRLTVT.

The genes are TRBV19 and TRBJ2-2, with D possibly TRBD1 on 5 matching bases. There are 14 residues in the CDR3. The V end lost 5 bases, the J end lost 6 bases, and 13 bases lay between the germline ends. Germline CDR1 is LNHDA and CDR2 is SQIVND (reference sequence). The CDR3 sequence is CASSDRGIAGELFF. The CDR3 DNA sequence: TGTGCCAGTAGTGATAGGGGAATAGCCGGGGAGCTGTTTTTT. The complete variable domain, with remaining parts taken from reference TRBV19 and TRBJ2-2, reads DGGITQSPKYLFRKEGQNVTLSCEQNLNHDAMYWYRQDPGQGLRLIYYSQIVNDFQKGDIAEGYSVSREKKESFPLTVTSAQKNPTAFYLCASSDRGIAGELFFGEGSRLTVL.

V is TRBV27 and J is TRBJ2-7; 9 positions match TRBD2. Germline-derived CDR1 and CDR2 are MNHEY and SMNVEV (reference sequence). J gave up 4 bases and V 5 bases, and 6 bases lay outside the gene matches. The CDR3 loop spans 14 amino acids. The CDR3 DNA follows: TGTGCCAGCAGTCGACTAGCGGAGCAGTACGAGCAGTACTTC. Protein product: CASSRLAEQYEQYF.

This rearrangement joins TRBV5-1 to TRBJ1-6; D ambiguous. CDR1 is SGHRS and CDR2 is YFSETQ in the germline V gene. Deletions cut 0 bases from V and 10 bases from J, with 11 bases between. The CDR3 runs to 14 residues. The DNA for the CDR3 is TGCGCCAGCAGCTTGGTTGGGATTTACTCACCCCTCCACTTT. Its protein is CASSLVGIYSPLHF. The entire variable domain, with the rest obtained from reference TRBV5-1 and TRBJ1-6, is as follows: KAGVTQTPRYLIKTRGQQVTLSCSPISGHRSVSWYQQTPGQGLQFLFEYFSETQRNKGNFPGRFSGRQFSNSRSEMNVSTLELGDSALYLCASSLVGIYSPLHFGNGTRLTVT.

The chain links TRBV7-3 to TRBJ2-3; 8 bases match TRBD2. The CDR3 is 15 residues long. Germline V lookup: CDR1 SGHTA, CDR2 FQGTGA. V lost 1 base, J lost 2 bases, and 2 bases stayed unmatched. The CDR3 DNA follows: TGTGCCAGCAGCTTAAGGCGGGGGGCCACAGATACGCAGTATTTT. Protein sequence: CASSLRRGATDTQYF. Looking up the rest from reference TRBV7-3 and TRBJ2-3 gives the full variable domain: GAGVSQTPSNKVTEKGKYVELRCDPISGHTALYWYRQSLGQGPEFLIYFQGTGAADDSGLPNDRFFAVRPEGSVSTLKIQRTERGDSAVYLCASSLRRGATDTQYFGPGTRLTVL.

The rearrangement links TRBV5-1 to TRBJ2-6; tentative D call: TRBD2 (6 bases). This CDR3 spans 16 amino acids. Germline V gene lookup returns CDR1 SGHRS and CDR2 YFSETQ. Deletions cut 0 bases from V and 1 base from J, with 8 bases between. The CDR3: CASSLAGGSGANVLTF. CDR3 coding DNA: TGCGCCAGCAGCTTGGCCGGGGGATCTGGGGCCAACGTCCTGACTTTC. Full variable domain (outside the CDR3, taken from reference TRBV5-1 and TRBJ2-6): KAGVTQTPRYLIKTRGQQVTLSCSPISGHRSVSWYQQTPGQGLQFLFEYFSETQRNKGNFPGRFSGRQFSNSRSEMNVSTLELGDSALYLCASSLAGGSGANVLTFGAGSRLTVL.

The chain joins TRBV5-1 to TRBJ2-1; D gene unclear. Trimming took 0 bases from V and 7 from J, leaving 5 bases between them. CDR1 is SGHRS, CDR2 YFSETQ, per germline. CDR3 length equals 12 residues. As DNA, the CDR3 is TGCGCCAGCAGCTTGGAAATGAATGAGCAGTTCTTC. It yields the protein CASSLEMNEQFF. The full variable domain, in which reference TRBV5-1 and TRBJ2-1 provide the parts outside the CDR3, is KAGVTQTPRYLIKTRGQQVTLSCSPISGHRSVSWYQQTPGQGLQFLFEYFSETQRNKGNFPGRFSGRQFSNSRSEMNVSTLELGDSALYLCASSLEMNEQFFGPGTRLTVL.

The V call is TRBV2, the J call TRBJ2-7, with D perhaps TRBD1 (5 bases). Per germline, CDR1 SNHLY and CDR2 FYNNEI. V dropped 3 bases and J dropped 6 bases, with 15 bases sitting between them. CDR3 length: 14 residues. CDR3 sequence: CASSEAGLGGEQYF. The CDR3 coding sequence is TGTGCCAGCAGTGAGGCAGGGTTAGGTGGCGAGCAGTACTTC.